The 8 T cell receptor beta chains below were found in one sample sequenced in a study of blood T cell repertoires in COVID-19. The protocol was immunoSEQ multiplex PCR, while the TCRdb copy is restricted to in-frame clones and leaves out a portion. The sample has about 300,000 clones; roughly 88% are singletons. The sequencing input was peripheral blood. The receptors were sampled from a woman aged 25 to 39 who had recovered from COVID-19.

This chain uses TRBV11-1 with TRBJ2-7; TRBD1 agrees at 7 bases. V was pared by 3 bases and J by 2 bases, with 7 bases of the junction left unmatched. The CDR3 has 15 residues. CDR1 and CDR2 (germline): SGHAT, FQDESV (reference sequence). CDR3 nucleotide sequence: TGTGCCAGCAGCTTGGGTGGGACAGTTACCTACGAGCAGTACTTC. It translates to CASSLGGTVTYEQYF.

The CDR3 loop is CASSSARNEQFF. CDR3 in DNA: TGTGCCAGCAGCTCCGCTAGAAATGAGCAGTTCTTC. The chain combines TRBV28 with TRBJ2-1, with no clear D. CDR1 and CDR2 (germline): MDHEN, SYDVKM. This CDR3 contains 12 residues. The germline V and J ends were trimmed by 6 bases and 7 bases, with 10 bases remaining between them.

The J gene is TRBJ1-6, the V gene TRBV12-3 or TRBV12-4; D uncertain. V gave up 5 bases and J gave up 8 bases, with 10 bases separating them. The CDR3 has 13 amino acids. CDR3 sequence (DNA): TGTGCCAGCAGTACTAAACTTGATTCACCCCTCCACTTT. Its translation is CASSTKLDSPLHF.

J is TRBJ1-2 and V is TRBV6-5; D perhaps matches TRBD1 (6 bases). The CDR3 loop spans 13 amino acids. The V gene lost 6 bases and the J gene lost 6 bases, with 14 bases spanning the gap. Germline CDR1 reads MNHEY; CDR2 reads SVGAGI. The CDR3 DNA sequence: TGTGCCAGCAGCCACGGGGGGGCTGATGGCTACACCTTC. Translated: CASSHGGADGYTF.

The rearrangement uses TRBV19 and TRBJ2-6, with a possible D match to TRBD1 (5 bases). V was shortened by 3 bases and J by 0 bases, with 21 bases between the two germline ends. The CDR3 extends over 20 amino acids. Germline loops: CDR1 LNHDA, CDR2 SQIVND (reference sequence). CDR3 sequence reads: CASSIILQTAWSSGANVLTF. The CDR3 DNA reads TGTGCCAGTAGTATTATTCTACAGACAGCCTGGAGCTCTGGGGCCAACGTCCTGACTTTC.

This rearrangement joins TRBV7-9 to TRBJ1-2, with 7 bases identical to TRBD1. Germline-derived CDR1 and CDR2 are SEHNR and FQNEAQ (reference sequence). The V gene end was trimmed by 5 bases and the J gene end by 2 bases; junction bases not matched to a gene: 11. The CDR3 sequence is 16 residues long. This CDR3 reads CASSPKETGINYGYTF. The CDR3 nucleotides are TGTGCCAGCAGCCCTAAGGAGACAGGGATCAACTATGGCTACACCTTC.

In this sample, this clone turned up once. The chain is built from TRBV18 and TRBJ1-3, with TRBD1 identical over 9 bases. V lost 5 bases, J lost 4 bases, and 6 bases stayed unmatched. This CDR3 spans 15 amino acids. Germline V gene data show CDR1 as KGHSH and CDR2 as LQKENI. CDR3 in amino acids: CASSSTGGVGNTIYF. In nucleotides, the CDR3 is TGTGCCAGCTCATCAACAGGGGGCGTCGGAAACACCATATATTTT.

The chain combines TRBV20-1 with TRBJ2-5; D gene ambiguous. Germline CDR1 is DFQATT and CDR2 is SNEGSKA (reference sequence). This CDR3 is 15 amino acids long. The ends were cut back, 3 bases at V and 1 base at J, with 15 bases in the middle. The CDR3 region is CSASKFGHRQETQYF. CDR3 bases: TGCAGTGCTAGTAAGTTTGGGCACCGCCAAGAGACCCAGTACTTC.